One and the same sample provided the 5 T cell receptor beta chains below, sequenced in a study of blood T cell repertoires in COVID-19. TCRdb keeps only in-frame clones here, not all; method: immunoSEQ multiplex PCR. The table includes around 54,000 clones, about 92% detected once. The sequencing input was peripheral blood. These receptors originate from a human donor in a cohort sampled during active COVID-19.

The gene calls are TRBV6-5 and TRBJ2-1; 14 nucleotides match TRBD2. Germline trimming cut 6 bases from V and 6 bases from J; bases unmatched to any gene: 4. The CDR3 spans 15 residues. The V gene's germline CDR1 is MNHEY and CDR2 SVGAGI. The CDR3 reads CASSLGLAGVNEQFF. CDR3 in DNA: TGTGCCAGCAGCTTGGGACTAGCGGGGGTCAATGAGCAGTTCTTC.

V gene TRBV18 combines with J gene TRBJ2-7; possibly TRBD2 for D (5 bases). This CDR3 has 14 amino acids. With 6 bases removed from V and 0 bases from J, the gap between germline ends came to 12 bases. Per germline, CDR1 KGHSH and CDR2 LQKENI. CDR3 coding DNA: TGTGCCAGCTCCCGGGTAGCGAGCTCCTACGAGCAGTACTTC. This codes for CASSRVASSYEQYF.

V usage is TRBV19 and J usage is TRBJ1-5; a possible D gene is TRBD1 (6 bases). V lost 6 bases and J lost 4, with 19 bases in between. Per the germline V gene, CDR1 is LNHDA and CDR2 is SQIVND (reference sequence). This CDR3 is 16 amino acids long. CDR3 DNA sequence: TGTGCCAGTAGGGAAGAAGGGACACTTGCGAATCAGCCCCAGCATTTT. It is translated as CASREEGTLANQPQHF.

The CDR3 DNA sequence: TGTGCCAGCAGTGAGCAGGGGCTTGGCAATCAGCCCCAGCATTTT. This encodes CASSEQGLGNQPQHF. The V and J genes are TRBV6-1 and TRBJ1-5; TRBD1 is a possible D gene (6 bases). Trimming stripped 3 bases from V and 2 bases from J, with 11 bases between. The germline gives CDR1 MNHNS, CDR2 SASEGT. This CDR3 contains 15 residues.

This chain connects TRBV27 to TRBJ2-7; TRBD2 agrees at 10 bases. After removal of 3 bases from V and 7 bases from J, the junction contained 9 bases not matched to a gene. The CDR3 contains 15 residues. In germline, CDR1 is MNHEY, CDR2 SMNVEV (reference sequence). CDR3 in amino acids: CASSLGGLAGVEQYF. Written as DNA, the CDR3 is TGTGCCAGCAGTTTGGGGGGCCTAGCGGGAGTTGAGCAGTACTTC.